This T cell receptor beta chain was observed in a study of T-cell reconstitution after alpha-beta-depleted transplantation in children. CDR1 is SGHRS, CDR2 YFSETQ, per germline. The CDR3 contains 14 residues. V dropped 5 bases and J dropped 0 bases, with 12 bases sitting between them. A TCRbeta library incorporating unique molecular identifiers was prepared. Each CDR3 protein gets one entry after TCRdb re-called the PCR reads with MiXCR. The sample contains about 980,000 distinct CDR3 sequences, 25% to 30% of which appear only once. This clonotype was recorded only once. Sequencing was performed on PBMCs, mostly from graft donor cells, taken 360 days after TCRalphabeta/CD19-depleted stem cell transplant. The chain has TRBV5-1 and TRBJ2-7; D is uncertain. This clonotype was obtained from a boy under two years old who had a stem cell transplant for SCID, so the T cells may come from the graft donor. DNA of the CDR3: TGCGCCAGCAGGATCAGAGGATCCTCCTACGAGCAGTACTTC. It is translated as CASRIRGSSYEQYF. Drawing the rest from reference TRBV5-1 and TRBJ2-7, the complete variable domain is KAGVTQTPRYLIKTRGQQVTLSCSPISGHRSVSWYQQTPGQGLQFLFEYFSETQRNKGNFPGRFSGRQFSNSRSEMNVSTLELGDSALYLCASRIRGSSYEQYFGPGTRLTVT.